Included here is one T cell receptor beta chain sequence, with context. The antigen is not known. V lost 5 bases to trimming and J lost 0 bases, with 9 bases between them. Germline V gene sequence: CDR1 SGHTA, CDR2 FQGNSA. CDR3 length: 14 amino acids. This record belongs to a study of blood T cells in healthy people across ages. Alongside a J-beta primer mix, a sample-barcoded 5' primer served in a second PCR lasting roughly 6 to 11 cycles. TCRdb independently ran MiXCR on the 5' RACE reads; one entry per CDR3 protein. The top ten clones hold 7.9% of a sample with around 1,500,000 distinct CDR3 sequences, 35% to 45% of them seen once. Study-wide results and caveats: Greater diversity and more naive CD4+ cells were seen in long-lived donors than in aged donors. Those diversity estimates obtained from one million T cells were thought to be underestimates.

The sample comprised blood. The source is a woman aged 18-29 years in good health. The genes are TRBV7-2 and TRBJ2-3; D may be TRBD1 (6 bases). The CDR3: CASSGTLSTDTQYF. Here the CDR3 DNA reads TGTGCCAGCAGCGGGACACTCAGCACAGATACGCAGTATTTT.